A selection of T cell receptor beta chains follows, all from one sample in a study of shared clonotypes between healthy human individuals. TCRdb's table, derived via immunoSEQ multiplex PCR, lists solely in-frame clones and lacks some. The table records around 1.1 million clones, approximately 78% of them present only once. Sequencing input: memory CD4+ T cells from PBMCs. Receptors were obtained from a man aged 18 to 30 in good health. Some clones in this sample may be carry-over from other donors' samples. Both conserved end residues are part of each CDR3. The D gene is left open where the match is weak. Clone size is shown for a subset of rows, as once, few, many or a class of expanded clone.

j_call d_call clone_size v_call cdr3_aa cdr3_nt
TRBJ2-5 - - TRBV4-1 CASSQSDGGPGTQYF TGCGCCAGCAGCCAAAGTGATGGCGGGCCAGGGACCCAGTACTTC
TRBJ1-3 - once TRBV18 CASSPDGRQPGNTIYF TGTGCCAGCTCACCCGACGGACGACAGCCTGGAAACACCATATATTTT
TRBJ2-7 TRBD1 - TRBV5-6 CASSFRGQGIYEQYF TGTGCCAGCAGCTTTAGAGGACAGGGGATCTACGAGCAGTACTTC
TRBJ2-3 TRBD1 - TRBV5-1 CASSLGDRGLGTQYF TGCGCCAGCAGCTTAGGTGACAGGGGGCTTGGTACGCAGTATTTT
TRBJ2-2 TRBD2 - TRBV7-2 CASSSGGVAGHTGELFF TGTGCCAGCAGCTCAGGAGGGGTAGCGGGACACACCGGGGAGCTGTTTTTT
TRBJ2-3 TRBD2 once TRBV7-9 CASSLGLAGGYTDTQYF TGTGCCAGCAGCTTGGGACTAGCGGGAGGGTACACAGATACGCAGTATTTT
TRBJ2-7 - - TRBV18 CASSPQADLSSYEQYF TGTGCCAGCTCACCACAGGCGGACCTAAGCTCCTACGAGCAGTACTTC
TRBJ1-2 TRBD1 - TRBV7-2 CASSTPGGYYGYTF TGTGCCAGCAGCACCCCAGGGGGCTACTATGGCTACACCTTC
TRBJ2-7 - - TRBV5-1 CASSEPGGIEQYF TGCGCCAGCAGCGAACCGGGGGGCATCGAGCAGTACTTC
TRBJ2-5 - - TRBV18 CASRGTGETQYF TGTGCCAGCCGCGGGACGGGAGAGACCCAGTACTTC
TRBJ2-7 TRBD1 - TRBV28 CASSPTRQGQEQYF TGTGCCAGCAGCCCAACCCGACAGGGGCAAGAGCAGTACTTC
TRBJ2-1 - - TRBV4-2 CASSRGPNNEQFF TGTGCCAGCAGCCGGGGACCAAACAATGAGCAGTTCTTC